This TCR beta chain emerged from a study of T cells in Graves' hyperthyroidism and ophthalmopathy. Notes on the study in general: Blood also contained most expanded thyroid clonotypes above 0.001. Ophthalmopathy was model-predicted a median 6.5 months pre-onset. In simple terms, a model built on 13 V-J features told ophthalmopathy apart from stable hyperthyroidism.

Used for diagnoses were clinical symptoms, serum thyroxine and TRAb, thyroid ultrasound and orbital computed tomography. CDR1 is MGHDK, CDR2 SYGVNS, per germline. V shed 2 bases and J shed 2 bases, with 7 bases lying between them. The CDR3 loop spans 14 amino acids. This clonotype was counted ten times or more. Its matching antigen is unknown. Amplified TCR beta CDR3 regions derived from RNA transcripts. First-round RT-PCR of the TCR CDR3 relied on the HTBI primer set. TCRdb analysed the multiplex PCR reads with MiXCR anew, one entry per CDR3 protein. The sample contains about 570,000 distinct CDR3 sequences, about 43% of which appear only once.

The receptor's source is an adult woman with Graves' disease, either hyperthyroidism or ophthalmopathy (not recorded which). Source material: peripheral blood or thyroid tissue (not recorded which). V and J are TRBV25-1 and TRBJ1-3; D not certain. CDR3 protein: CASSEPRTGNTIYF. CDR3 DNA sequence: TGTGCCAGCAGTGAACCAAGGACTGGAAACACCATATATTTT.